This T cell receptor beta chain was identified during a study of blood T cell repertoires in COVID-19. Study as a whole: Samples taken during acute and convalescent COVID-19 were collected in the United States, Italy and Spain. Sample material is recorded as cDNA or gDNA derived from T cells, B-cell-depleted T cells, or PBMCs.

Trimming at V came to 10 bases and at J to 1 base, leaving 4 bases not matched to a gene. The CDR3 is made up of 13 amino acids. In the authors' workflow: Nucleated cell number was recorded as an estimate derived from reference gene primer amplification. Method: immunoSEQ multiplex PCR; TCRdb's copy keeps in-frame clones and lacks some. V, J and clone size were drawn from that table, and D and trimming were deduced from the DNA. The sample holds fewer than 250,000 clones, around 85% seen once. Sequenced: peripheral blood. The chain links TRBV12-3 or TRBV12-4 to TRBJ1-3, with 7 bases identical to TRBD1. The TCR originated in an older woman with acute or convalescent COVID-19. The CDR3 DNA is TGTGCCAATACAGGGGTTTCTGGAAACACCATATATTTT. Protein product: CANTGVSGNTIYF.